This T cell receptor beta chain was sequenced in a study of blood T cell repertoires in COVID-19. Study background: Sites in the United States, Italy and Spain provided acute and convalescent COVID-19 samples. The analysed material was cDNA or gDNA that came from T cells, B-cell-depleted T cells, or PBMCs.

Only in-frame clones appear in the TCRdb table, and some are missing; sequencing was by immunoSEQ multiplex PCR. This table holds tens of thousands of clones, about 80% found once. V was cut by 1 base and J by 4 bases, with 5 bases left in between. The CDR3 is 13 residues long. Germline V lookup: CDR1 LNHDA, CDR2 SQIVND (reference sequence). Sequencing was carried out using peripheral blood. The clonotype comes from a man in his 60s with active or convalescent COVID-19. The V call is TRBV19, the J call TRBJ2-1; D not certain. The CDR3 loop is CASSIVRYNEQFF. CDR3 nucleotides: TGTGCCAGTAGTATAGTTCGGTACAATGAGCAGTTCTTC.